This T cell receptor (beta chain) is drawn from a study of blood T cell repertoires in COVID-19. Per the authors' pipeline: Estimation of nucleated cell counts was performed using reference gene primer amplification. Profiling relied on immunoSEQ multiplex PCR, and the TCRdb table lists in-frame clones only, not all of them. That table furnishes V, J and clone size, whereas the DNA furnished D and trimming. Among 150,000 to 200,000 clones listed, around four fifths were seen once. The sample holds a few counts of this clone. CDR3 length: 13 residues. J was trimmed by 11 bases and V by 5 bases; bases with no gene match: 8. Germline CDR1 SGHTA, CDR2 FQGTGA.

The sample was peripheral blood. The TCR comes from a man in his 60s with COVID-19, enrolled during active disease. The chain has TRBV7-3 and TRBJ2-5; 10 bases are shared with TRBD2. The CDR3 DNA is TGTGCCAGCAGCACCGCTAGCGGGAGCGTTCAGTACTTC. It specifies CASSTASGSVQYF.